This T cell receptor beta chain was captured in a study of T cells in Graves' hyperthyroidism and ophthalmopathy. The CDR3 length is 17 residues. Germline CDR1 and CDR2: KGHDR and SFDVKD. V was trimmed by 3 bases and J by 4 bases, leaving 18 bases between them. The source material, RNA transcripts, was used to amplify TCR beta CDR3 regions. TCR CDR3 regions were first amplified by RT-PCR with HTBI primers. TCRdb reprocessed the multiplex PCR reads with MiXCR, giving one entry per CDR3 protein. The repertoire consists of approximately 700,000 distinct CDR3 sequences, with 16% occurring once and the leading ten covering approximately 8.4%.

The sequenced sample was blood. This clonotype was obtained from a man between 18 and 35 years old with Graves' hyperthyroidism. This chain joins TRBV24-1 and TRBJ1-5; D is unresolved. The CDR3 DNA reads as TGTGCCACCAGTGATGGTGGCCGGGCGGACCGGAATCAGCCCCAGCATTTT. Protein sequence: CATSDGGRADRNQPQHF.